The table lists the clone carrying this T cell receptor beta chain with a few counts. What it binds is unknown. This CDR3 comprises 16 residues. The V end was cut by 3 bases, the J end by 1 base, with 18 bases between. CDR1 and CDR2 (germline): SQVTM, ANQGSEA. MiXCR was run by TCRdb on the 5' RACE reads, yielding one entry per CDR3 protein. Of tens of thousands of distinct CDR3 sequences listed, roughly 12% were seen once; the top ten hold approximately 39%. This sample is drawn from a study of spatial heterogeneity in lung cancer. The wider study: Across the raw uncorrected reads, a unique TCR and UMI combination was observed, on average, more than ten times. Overall study findings and caveats: Ubiquitous expanded tumor TCRs showed up in blood more at resection than follow-up.

This sample's time point: sample taken at primary tumor resection. There were roughly 78 donors, all of them untreated patients with early-stage non-small cell lung cancer. No cell sorting; template was whole RNA from tumor, lung tissue or PBMC. The rearrangement links TRBV29-1 to TRBJ2-5, with D possibly being TRBD1 (6 bases). The specimen was PBMCs, collected at surgery. The clonotype was recovered from a male donor with early-stage non-small cell lung cancer. The CDR3 is CSVDRQAMLGQETQYF. The CDR3 DNA follows: TGCAGCGTTGACCGACAGGCCATGCTGGGCCAAGAGACCCAGTACTTC.